The entry that follows covers one T cell receptor beta chain sequence. The sample is drawn from a study of blood T cell repertoires in COVID-19. In the study overall: Sites in the United States, Italy and Spain provided acute and convalescent COVID-19 samples. T cells, B-cell-depleted T cells, or PBMCs provided the cDNA or gDNA that served as material.

In the authors' workflow: Reference gene primer amplification in the assay estimated nucleated cell counts. Method: immunoSEQ multiplex PCR; TCRdb's copy keeps in-frame clones and lacks some. V and J calls and clone size are as listed in that table; D and trimming were resolved from the DNA. Of over 100,000 clones in the sample, 70% to 90% are singletons; the top ten hold roughly 4%. Trimming took 2 bases from V and 3 from J, leaving 13 bases between them. CDR1 is SGHVS and CDR2 is FQNEAQ in the germline V gene. This CDR3 is 15 amino acids long. Sequencing was carried out using peripheral blood. The TCR comes from a man aged 40-49 years with acute or convalescent COVID-19. This chain uses TRBV7-8 with TRBJ1-2; D is unclear. CDR3 residues: CASSLSSLQDYGYTF. The CDR3 bases are TGTGCCAGCAGCTTAAGTTCTCTTCAGGACTATGGCTACACCTTC.